This is a list of T cell receptor beta chains from one sample in a study of blood T cell repertoires in COVID-19. Sequencing was performed with immunoSEQ multiplex PCR; in TCRdb, only in-frame clones are kept and a portion is missing. The sample lists under 450,000 clones, roughly four fifths seen once, with about 1% in the top ten. Input material: peripheral blood. The receptors come from a human donor with acute or convalescent COVID-19. The donor label of this sample is uncertain. The CDR3 runs from the conserved cysteine through the conserved F or W. D genes are given only for firm matches. Size is omitted from some rows. Given values are once, few, many or a class for expanded clones.

CDR3 length | clone size | J gene | V gene | D gene | CDR3 protein | CDR3 DNA
16 | NA | TRBJ1-6 | TRBV4-1 | NA | CASSQDGVLYNSPLHF | TGCGCCAGCAGCCAAGATGGAGTTCTCTATAATTCACCCCTCCACTTT
16 | NA | TRBJ2-2 | TRBV6-5 | NA | CASSYSTSGNTGELFF | TGTGCCAGCAGTTACTCGACTAGTGGGAACACCGGGGAGCTGTTTTTT
16 | NA | TRBJ2-3 | TRBV5-1 | TRBD2 | CASSPTAGGQGDTQYF | TGCGCCAGCAGCCCCACAGCGGGGGGGCAGGGAGATACGCAGTATTTT
14 | NA | TRBJ2-1 | TRBV10-2 | TRBD2 | CASARTRTQSEQFF | TGCGCCAGCGCGAGGACTAGGACACAAAGTGAGCAGTTCTTC
13 | NA | TRBJ2-2 | TRBV10-2 | NA | CASSRQVTGELFF | TGCGCCAGCAGCAGACAGGTCACCGGGGAGCTGTTTTTT
14 | few | TRBJ1-4 | TRBV7-2 | NA | CASSLTGQNEKLFF | TGTGCCAGCAGCTTAACAGGACAAAATGAAAAACTGTTTTTT
14 | NA | TRBJ2-2 | TRBV7-9 | NA | CASSLEISLGELFF | TGTGCCAGCAGCTTAGAAATTAGCCTCGGGGAGCTGTTTTTT
11 | NA | TRBJ2-1 | TRBV25-1 | NA | CASSESVPQFF | TGTGCCAGCAGTGAATCTGTCCCCCAGTTCTTC
13 | NA | TRBJ1-1 | TRBV27 | TRBD1 | CASSSNTGAEAFF | TGTGCCAGCAGTTCAAACACAGGGGCTGAAGCTTTCTTT
15 | NA | TRBJ1-4 | TRBV7-2 | NA | CASSLGPATNEKLFF | TGTGCCAGCAGCTTAGGGCCAGCAACTAATGAAAAACTGTTTTTT
16 | NA | TRBJ2-2 | TRBV18 | TRBD2 | CASSPTSGKRGGELFF | TGTGCCAGCTCACCCACTAGCGGAAAGCGGGGCGGGGAGCTGTTTTTT
16 | NA | TRBJ2-2 | TRBV7-9 | TRBD1 | CASSRITGGATGELFF | TGTGCCAGCAGCCGGATTACAGGGGGCGCAACCGGGGAGCTGTTTTTT
14 | NA | TRBJ2-3 | TRBV11-2 | NA | CASSPRVVADTQYF | TGTGCCAGCAGCCCCCGGGTAGTCGCAGATACGCAGTATTTT
16 | once | TRBJ2-1 | TRBV19 | TRBD2 | CASSILSGSAYNEQFF | TGTGCCAGTAGTATACTTAGCGGGAGTGCCTACAATGAGCAGTTCTTC
14 | NA | TRBJ2-7 | TRBV6-5 | TRBD2 | CASRIGTSVYEQYF | TGTGCCAGCAGGATCGGGACTAGTGTCTACGAGCAGTACTTC
15 | NA | TRBJ1-2 | TRBV6-2/TRBV6-3 | NA | CASSYRTARNYGYTF | TGTGCCAGCAGTTACAGGACAGCGAGAAACTATGGCTACACCTTC
15 | NA | TRBJ2-7 | TRBV5-4 | TRBD2 | CASSRWEGGPREQYF | TGTGCCAGCAGCCGCTGGGAGGGAGGGCCTCGCGAGCAGTACTTC
15 | NA | TRBJ1-2 | TRBV27 | TRBD1 | CASSSSGTGGRGYTF | TGTGCCAGCAGTTCCTCCGGGACAGGGGGTAGGGGCTACACCTTC
13 | NA | TRBJ1-1 | TRBV24-1 | NA | CATSEDGLTEAFF | TGTGCCACCAGTGAGGATGGACTCACTGAAGCTTTCTTT
13 | NA | TRBJ1-2 | TRBV29-1 | TRBD1 | CSAGTGGNYGYTF | TGCAGCGCAGGGACAGGGGGCAACTATGGCTACACCTTC
16 | NA | TRBJ2-2 | TRBV3-1/TRBV3-2 | NA | CASSLRGSGNTGELFF | TGTGCCAGCAGCCTTAGAGGTTCGGGGAACACCGGGGAGCTGTTTTTT